This TCR beta chain is drawn from a study of T cells expressing NK-cell markers. TCRdb re-analyzed the 5' RACE reads; it lists each CDR3 protein once, without DNA. The sample spans 400,000 to 550,000 distinct CDR3 sequences; the ten largest clones claim roughly 8%. CDR3 size: 14 residues. CDR1 and CDR2 (germline): WNHNN, SYGVQD (reference sequence). The sequencing input was blood T cells: a sorted CD56 or NKG2C T cell subset, CD4+ or CD8+ T cells, or bulk PBMC T cells (not recorded which). This receptor was identified in a woman between 18 and 75 years old in good health. The chain is built from TRBV10-1 and TRBJ2-2. The CDR3 spells CASTYGSDTGELFF.